The TCR beta chain described here comes from a study of naive CD8 T cells in extremely preterm neonates. CDR3 size: 15 residues. J gave up 3 bases and V 5 bases, and 5 bases lay outside the gene matches. Germline V gene sequence: CDR1 PRHDT, CDR2 FYEKMQ (reference sequence). Healthy children aged roughly 15-56 months having elective surgery, and healthy nonsmoking adults, gave blood. Some clones are missing from TCRdb's copy, which holds only in-frame ones; the method was immunoSEQ multiplex PCR. The sample contains over 5,000 clones, approximately 96% of which appear only once. This sequence was found in a human donor in good health. The gene calls are TRBV13 and TRBJ1-1; 11 bases fit TRBD1. Source material: naive CD8+ T cells from blood. The CDR3 coding sequence is TGTGCCAGCAGCCGCGAGGGACAGGGGGACACTGAAGCTTTCTTT. Protein sequence: CASSREGQGDTEAFF.